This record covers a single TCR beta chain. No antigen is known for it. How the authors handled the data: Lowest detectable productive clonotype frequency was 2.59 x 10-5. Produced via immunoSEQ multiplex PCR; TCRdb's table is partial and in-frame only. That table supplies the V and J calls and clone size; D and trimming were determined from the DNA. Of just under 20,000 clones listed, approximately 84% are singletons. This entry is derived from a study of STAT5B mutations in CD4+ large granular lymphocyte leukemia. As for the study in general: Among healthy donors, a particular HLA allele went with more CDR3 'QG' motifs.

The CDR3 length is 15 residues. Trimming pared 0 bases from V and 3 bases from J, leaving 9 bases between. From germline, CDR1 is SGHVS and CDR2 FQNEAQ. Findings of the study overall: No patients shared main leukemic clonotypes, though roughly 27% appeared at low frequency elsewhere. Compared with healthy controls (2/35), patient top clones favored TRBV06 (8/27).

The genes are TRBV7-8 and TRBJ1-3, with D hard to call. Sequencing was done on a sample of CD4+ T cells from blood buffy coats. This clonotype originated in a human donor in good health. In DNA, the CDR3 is TGTGCCAGCAGCTTAGCGGGAGGAGTTGGAAACACCATATATTTT. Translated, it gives CASSLAGGVGNTIYF.